The 10 T cell receptor beta chains reported below all come from one sample, sequenced in a study of a mutant IDH1 vaccine in newly diagnosed glioma. Profiled with immunoSEQ multiplex PCR; TCRdb holds only in-frame clones, not every one. This table has over 45,000 clones, more than 85% appearing once. Time point specified: baseline, week 1 (first vaccination visit). The treatment is: pre-vaccination baseline after standard-of-care therapy. The sequencing used PBMCs, collected from a glioma patient treated with radiotherapy, temozolomide or both. Every receptor here comes from a man aged 45-65 years with glioma.

The chain combines TRBV4-2 with TRBJ2-3, with no clear D. The germline V and J ends were trimmed by 6 bases and 2 bases, with 9 bases remaining between them. This CDR3 has 13 amino acids. Per germline, CDR1 LGHNA and CDR2 YNFKEQ. CDR3 nucleotide sequence: TGTGCCAGCAGGCCCTCCTACACAGATACGCAGTATTTT. It codes for CASRPSYTDTQYF.

The chain links TRBV6-1 to TRBJ1-4; D gene uncertain. This CDR3 contains 15 residues. Germline V CDR1 and CDR2: MNHNS, SASEGT. The V end lost 2 bases, the J end lost 7 bases, and 14 bases lay between the germline ends. The CDR3 spells CASSERSGYGEKLFF. In DNA form, the CDR3 reads TGTGCCAGCAGTGAAAGGTCGGGATATGGTGAAAAACTGTTTTTT.

This chain connects TRBV9 to TRBJ2-7; 9 nucleotides match TRBD1. The V gene's germline CDR1 is SGDLS and CDR2 YYNGEE. The CDR3 is made up of 14 amino acids. V dropped 3 bases and J dropped 5; count of bases not matched to a gene: 6. The DNA of the CDR3 is TGTGCCAGCAGCGCAGGGGACAGGGTGCACGAGCAGTACTTC. This encodes CASSAGDRVHEQYF. The complete variable domain, with remaining parts taken from reference TRBV9 and TRBJ2-7, reads DSGVTQTPKHLITATGQRVTLRCSPRSGDLSVYWYQQSLDQGLQFLIQYYNGEERAKGNILERFSAQQFPDLHSELNLSSLELGDSALYFCASSAGDRVHEQYFGPGTRLTVT.

This clone was seen only a few times. The chain combines TRBV5-5 with TRBJ1-5, with 9 bases aligning to TRBD1. The ends lost 3 bases at V and 0 bases at J; junction bases unmatched: 1. The CDR3 runs to 15 residues. Germline-derived CDR1 and CDR2 are SGHKS and YYEKEE (reference sequence). In nucleotides, the CDR3 is TGTGCCAGCAGCTCGACAGGGGGTAGCAATCAGCCCCAGCATTTT. Encoded protein: CASSSTGGSNQPQHF.

The chain couples TRBV28 to TRBJ1-4; 9 positions agree with TRBD1. Germline assignment: CDR1 MDHEN and CDR2 SYDVKM. With V trimmed by 4 bases and J by 9 bases, 9 bases remained unmatched. This CDR3 is built from 15 residues. DNA for the CDR3: TGTGCCAGCAGTTCCGGGACAGGGAAAATGAAAAAACTGTTTTTT. It yields the protein CASSSGTGKMKKLFF.

This chain joins TRBV10-3 and TRBJ2-7; 8 nucleotides agree with TRBD2. The junction had 5 bases not matched to a gene; V was cut back by 6 bases and J by 7 bases. There are 12 residues in the CDR3. Looked up from germline, CDR1 is ENHRY and CDR2 is SYGVKD. The CDR3 reads CAIRTGGEEQYF. In nucleotides, the CDR3 is TGTGCCATCAGGACGGGGGGGGAGGAGCAGTACTTC.

The CDR3 is CASSLYHTGTSTDTQYF. As DNA, the CDR3 is TGTGCCAGCAGCTTATACCATACAGGAACTAGCACAGATACGCAGTATTTT. This chain uses TRBV7-6 with TRBJ2-3, with a possible D match to TRBD1 (5 bases). The CDR3 totals 17 residues. Germline CDR1 and CDR2: SGHVS and FNYEAQ. With 2 bases removed from V and 0 bases from J, the gap between germline ends came to 15 bases.

This sequence joins TRBV9 and TRBJ2-5; possibly TRBD1 or TRBD2 for D (6 bases each). The germline V gene encodes CDR1 SGDLS and CDR2 YYNGEE. V shed 3 bases and J shed 4 bases, with 16 bases lying between them. The CDR3 runs to 15 residues. CDR3 sequence: CASSGGPGAGETQYF. The DNA for the CDR3 is TGTGCCAGCAGCGGTGGGCCGGGGGCTGGAGAGACCCAGTACTTC.

This chain links TRBV9 with TRBJ2-1, with D unresolved. This CDR3 region has 13 residues. Germline V gene data show CDR1 as SGDLS and CDR2 as YYNGEE. Deletions cut 0 bases from V and 5 bases from J, with 6 bases between. DNA of the CDR3: TGTGCCAGCAGCGTAGTCGCGAACAATGAGCAGTTCTTC. It specifies CASSVVANNEQFF.

This sequence joins TRBV14 and TRBJ1-1, with D possibly TRBD1 on 6 matching bases. CDR1 is SGHDN and CDR2 is FVKESK in the germline V gene. Trimming took 5 bases from V and 3 from J, leaving 13 bases between them. CDR3 size: 14 residues. CDR3 DNA sequence: TGTGCCAGCAGCGGCCGAGGGGGGTACACTGAAGCTTTCTTT. It codes for CASSGRGGYTEAFF.